Below, 19 T cell receptor beta chains from the same sample are listed, as sequenced in a study of T cell responses to AZD1222 COVID-19 vaccine. The protocol was immunoSEQ multiplex PCR, while the TCRdb copy is restricted to in-frame clones and leaves out a portion. The table records approximately 110,000 clones, approximately 90% of them present only once. The sample here was peripheral blood, taken 28 days after the second AZD1222 dose. Receptors were obtained from an adult who received the AZD1222 COVID-19 vaccine.

The J gene is TRBJ1-3, the V gene TRBV28; TRBD1 matches 10 bases. The CDR3 has 14 residues. Looked up from germline, CDR1 is MDHEN and CDR2 is SYDVKM. Trimming at V came to 7 bases and at J to 6 bases, leaving 6 bases not matched to a gene. The DNA of the CDR3 is TGTGCCAGCATAGGACAGGGGGTTGCAAACACCATATATTTT. Translating it yields CASIGQGVANTIYF.

This clone occurred a few times. The chain joins TRBV9 to TRBJ1-3, with 9 bases lining up with TRBD1. Per the germline V gene, CDR1 is SGDLS and CDR2 is YYNGEE. V was pared by 0 bases and J by 3 bases, with 4 bases of the junction left unmatched. This CDR3 has 16 amino acids. CDR3: CASSVAQGAFGNTIYF. The CDR3 coding sequence is TGTGCCAGCAGCGTAGCACAGGGGGCGTTTGGAAACACCATATATTTT.

The chain employs TRBV4-1 and TRBJ1-5, with D uncertain. Trimming cost V 2 bases and J 0 bases, with 11 bases left between them. CDR3 length: 16 amino acids. The V gene's germline CDR1 is MGHRA and CDR2 YSYEKL. CDR3 sequence (DNA): TGCGCCAGCAGCCAAACGGGCAGCCATAGCAATCAGCCCCAGCATTTT. Translation gives CASSQTGSHSNQPQHF.

The genes are TRBV6-5 and TRBJ2-7; 10 bases map to TRBD1. This CDR3 has 15 amino acids. CDR1 and CDR2 (germline): MNHEY, SVGAGI. Trimming took 5 bases from V and 1 from J; bases not matched to a gene: 5. CDR3 nucleotides: TGTGCCAGCAGTAGACAGGGGGCGAGTTCCTACGAGCAGTACTTC. It translates to CASSRQGASSYEQYF.

This clone was counted only a few times. The chain carries TRBV1 and TRBJ2-1; the D segment call TRBD2 is taken from the table without a DNA check. TRBV1 has pseudogene status. The CDR3 has 17 amino acids. The CDR3 DNA is TGCACCAGCAGCCAAAGGGTCCTGAGCGGGGCCTACAATGAGCAGTTCTTC. Residues: CTSSQRVLSGAYNEQFF.

The V gene is TRBV5-6, the J gene TRBJ2-7; D is ambiguous. Looked up from germline, CDR1 is SGHDT and CDR2 is YYEEEE. Trimming stripped 5 bases from V and 2 bases from J, with 5 bases between. This CDR3 is 11 amino acids long. The chain's CDR3 is CASSFTYEQYF. CDR3 coding DNA: TGTGCCAGCAGTTTTACCTACGAGCAGTACTTC.

This clone was picked up one time. The chain has TRBV24-1 and TRBJ1-2, with D unclear. The CDR3 consists of 12 residues. Deletions cut 11 bases from V and 0 bases from J, with 9 bases between. Germline V gene lookup returns CDR1 KGHDR and CDR2 SFDVKD. CDR3 loop: CAIGNPNYGYTF. CDR3 sequence (DNA): TGTGCCATTGGAAACCCTAACTATGGCTACACCTTC.

This chain uses TRBV10-1 with TRBJ2-7; tentatively, D is TRBD1 or TRBD2 (5 bases each). The CDR3 runs to 13 residues. From germline, CDR1 is WNHNN and CDR2 SYGVQD (reference sequence). V lost 10 bases and J 4 bases, leaving 17 bases between the germline ends. CDR3 sequence (DNA): TGCGCCATCTTGGGACGCGATGATTACGAGCAGTACTTC. Its translation is CAILGRDDYEQYF.

V gene TRBV25-1 combines with J gene TRBJ1-1; a weak D match, TRBD1 (6 bases). V was shortened by 6 bases and J by 6 bases, with 26 bases between the two germline ends. There are 17 residues in the CDR3. The germline V gene has CDR1 MGHDK and CDR2 SYGVNS. The CDR3 DNA is TGTGCCAGCAGACCTACGGGTCTACAGGGTATGGCGCCTGAAGCTTTCTTT. Translation: CASRPTGLQGMAPEAFF.

This chain connects TRBV7-2 to TRBJ2-7; D remains ambiguous. The CDR3 sequence is 14 residues long. V was pared by 0 bases and J by 2 bases, with 8 bases between. Germline V CDR1 and CDR2: SGHTA, FQGNSA. The CDR3 bases are TGTGCCAGCAGCTTAGCTGGTCTTACCTACGAGCAGTACTTC. This sequence encodes CASSLAGLTYEQYF.

The J gene is TRBJ1-6, the V gene TRBV6-5; D gene unclear. The CDR3 runs 14 residues. The germline gives CDR1 MNHEY, CDR2 SVGAGI. V was shortened by 6 bases and J by 1 base, with 7 bases between the two germline ends. The CDR3 loop is CASRRESYNSPLHF. DNA of the CDR3: TGTGCCAGCAGACGGGAGTCCTATAATTCACCCCTCCACTTT.

The chain uses TRBV7-2 and TRBJ1-2; maybe TRBD1 (6 bases). Germline assignment: CDR1 SGHTA and CDR2 FQGNSA. V lost 3 bases and J lost 4, with 15 bases in between. The CDR3 contains 15 residues. As DNA, the CDR3 is TGTGCCAGCAGCTTCTACAGGGAAATCAGCTATGGCTACACCTTC. Amino acid sequence: CASSFYREISYGYTF.

The rearrangement uses TRBV2 and TRBJ1-6; 8 bases are a match to TRBD1. The V segment lost 7 bases and the J segment 8 bases; nucleotides outside the gene matches: 7. The CDR3 consists of 14 residues. CDR1 is SNHLY, CDR2 FYNNEI, per germline. CDR3 sequence reads: CASTGSGGDSPLHF. In nucleotides, the CDR3 is TGTGCCAGCACGGGGTCAGGGGGCGATTCACCCCTCCACTTT.

This rearrangement joins TRBV12-3 or TRBV12-4 to TRBJ2-1; D is undetermined. There are 13 residues in the CDR3. V was clipped by 6 bases and J by 4 bases, with 10 bases between them. DNA for the CDR3: TGTGCCAGCAGACCGGTAGGGTACAATGAGCAGTTCTTC. As protein: CASRPVGYNEQFF.

The gene calls are TRBV7-3 and TRBJ2-5, with 7 nucleotides matching TRBD2. Per the germline V gene, CDR1 is SGHTA and CDR2 is FQGTGA. J gave up 4 bases and V 4 bases, and 15 bases lay outside the gene matches. There are 17 residues in the CDR3. CDR3 coding DNA: TGTGCCAGCAGCTCGGCCGGGCGGGAGTGGAGCGTAGAGACCCAGTACTTC. Its protein is CASSSAGREWSVETQYF. The full variable domain, its missing parts supplied by reference TRBV7-3 and TRBJ2-5, is GAGVSQTPSNKVTEKGKYVELRCDPISGHTALYWYRQSLGQGPEFLIYFQGTGAADDSGLPNDRFFAVRPEGSVSTLKIQRTERGDSAVYLCASSSAGREWSVETQYFGPGTRLLVL.

This clone is a singleton in its sample. The chain combines TRBV12-5 with TRBJ2-1; no definite D call. The germline V gene has CDR1 LGHNT and CDR2 FRNRAP. V dropped 6 bases and J dropped 7 bases, with 16 bases sitting between them. The length of the CDR3 is 14 residues. The CDR3 coding sequence is TGTGCTAGTGGAATGGGTGGATGGGGTAATGAGCAGTTCTTC. Translating it yields CASGMGGWGNEQFF. The full variable domain, rest sourced from reference TRBV12-5 and TRBJ2-1, is DARVTQTPRHKVTEMGQEVTMRCQPILGHNTVFWYRQTMMQGLELLAYFRNRAPLDDSGMPKDRFSAEMPDATLATLKIQPSEPRDSAVYFCASGMGGWGNEQFFGPGTRLTVL.

This clone occurred a few times. The chain combines TRBV7-9 with TRBJ2-5; the match to TRBD1 covers 10 bases. Germline-derived CDR1 and CDR2 are SEHNR and FQNEAQ (reference sequence). V lost 5 bases, J lost 3 bases, and 12 bases stayed unmatched. The CDR3 length is 17 residues. The DNA of the CDR3 is TGTGCCAGCAGCCTGTACCCGCCCGGGACAGGGGAAGAGACCCAGTACTTC. This encodes CASSLYPPGTGEETQYF.

The chain couples TRBV2 to TRBJ2-3; 9 nucleotides match TRBD1. The germline CDR1 and CDR2 sequences are SNHLY and FYNNEI. Trimming took 7 bases from V and 3 from J; bases not matched to a gene: 8. CDR3 length equals 15 residues. CDR3 in DNA: TGTGCCAGCACCGACGGGACAGGGTATACAGATACGCAGTATTTT. Protein sequence: CASTDGTGYTDTQYF.

The chain recombines TRBV10-3 with TRBJ2-2; 9 nucleotides match TRBD1. The germline V gene encodes CDR1 ENHRY and CDR2 SYGVKD. The CDR3 length is 19 residues. V lost 6 bases, J lost 3 bases, and 17 bases stayed unmatched. CDR3 loop: CAISVEPPGQGYDTGELFF. The CDR3 nucleotides are TGTGCCATCAGCGTCGAACCGCCGGGACAGGGTTACGACACCGGGGAGCTGTTTTTT.